The subject of this entry is one T cell receptor (beta chain). This sample is part of a study of technical replicates of blood from several donors. The assay was immunoSEQ multiplex PCR, and TCRdb's table has in-frame clones only and misses some. The data hold some 100,000 clones, with roughly 95% observed a single time. V was clipped by 3 bases and J by 1 base, with 16 bases between them. The CDR3 runs 17 residues. Germline loops: CDR1 LNHDA, CDR2 SQIVND (reference sequence). The material sequenced was T cells isolated from PBMCs. The origin of this receptor is a human donor in good health. This chain uses TRBV19 with TRBJ1-5; no definite D call. CDR3: CASSMMRVAASNQPQHF. The CDR3 DNA sequence: TGTGCCAGTAGTATGATGAGGGTGGCCGCCAGCAATCAGCCCCAGCATTTT.